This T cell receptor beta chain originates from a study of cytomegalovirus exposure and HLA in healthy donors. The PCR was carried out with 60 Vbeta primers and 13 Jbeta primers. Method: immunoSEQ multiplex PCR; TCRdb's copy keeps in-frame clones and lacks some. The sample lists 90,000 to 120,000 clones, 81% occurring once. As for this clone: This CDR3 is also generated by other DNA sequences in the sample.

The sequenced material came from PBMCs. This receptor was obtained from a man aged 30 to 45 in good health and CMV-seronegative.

The CDR3 region has the DNA TGTGCCAGCAGTTTGTCGGAGAATTACGAGCAGTACTTC. Residues: CASSLSENYEQYF. The rearrangement links TRBV27 to TRBJ2-7; no reliable D call. This CDR3 comprises 13 residues. Germline loops: CDR1 MNHEY, CDR2 SMNVEV (reference sequence). V was clipped by 3 bases and J by 4 bases, with 10 bases between them.